This T cell receptor (beta chain) was found in a study of blood T cell repertoires in COVID-19. Study at large: Samples representing acute and convalescent COVID-19 were sourced from the United States, Italy and Spain. Sample material is recorded as cDNA or gDNA derived from T cells, B-cell-depleted T cells, or PBMCs.

Per the original data handling: Amplification of reference gene primers provided the estimated nucleated cell counts. Clones were sequenced by immunoSEQ multiplex PCR, and TCRdb holds only the in-frame ones, with some missing. That table furnishes V, J and clone size, whereas the DNA furnished D and trimming. The profile shows around 700,000 clones, about 87% of them singletons. What was sequenced was peripheral blood. This TCR came from a woman between 18 and 29 years old with acute or convalescent COVID-19.

CDR3 in DNA: TGTGCCAGCAGCCCCGGGACAGTTATTTCAACTAATGAAAAACTGTTTTTT. This gives the protein CASSPGTVISTNEKLFF. The J gene is TRBJ1-4, the V gene TRBV7-2, with TRBD1 matching over 7 bases. This CDR3 contains 17 residues. Losses at the gene ends were 5 bases for V and 0 bases for J; bases not matched to a gene: 9. Germline V gene data show CDR1 as SGHTA and CDR2 as FQGNSA.